This T cell receptor beta chain was profiled in a study of shared clonotypes between healthy human individuals. This clone was detected only once. The table came from immunoSEQ multiplex PCR; TCRdb's copy has only in-frame clones and leaves some out. The sample has around 2,000,000 clones, approximately 94% seen once. Germline CDR1 and CDR2: MNHEY and SVGAGI. This CDR3 contains 16 residues. The germline V and J ends were trimmed by 2 bases and 3 bases, with 14 bases remaining between them. Naive CD8 cells lacked CD45RO, underwent positive selection for CCR7 and left out terminally differentiated effector memory CD45RA+ cells.

Sequenced material: naive CD8+ T cells sorted from blood. The rearrangement joins TRBV6-5 to TRBJ1-3; D is unresolved. The clonotype originates from a man between 18 and 35 years old in good health. CDR3 amino acids: CASSYAGEGGGNTIYF. In DNA, the CDR3 is TGTGCCAGCAGTTACGCCGGGGAAGGAGGTGGAAACACCATATATTTT.